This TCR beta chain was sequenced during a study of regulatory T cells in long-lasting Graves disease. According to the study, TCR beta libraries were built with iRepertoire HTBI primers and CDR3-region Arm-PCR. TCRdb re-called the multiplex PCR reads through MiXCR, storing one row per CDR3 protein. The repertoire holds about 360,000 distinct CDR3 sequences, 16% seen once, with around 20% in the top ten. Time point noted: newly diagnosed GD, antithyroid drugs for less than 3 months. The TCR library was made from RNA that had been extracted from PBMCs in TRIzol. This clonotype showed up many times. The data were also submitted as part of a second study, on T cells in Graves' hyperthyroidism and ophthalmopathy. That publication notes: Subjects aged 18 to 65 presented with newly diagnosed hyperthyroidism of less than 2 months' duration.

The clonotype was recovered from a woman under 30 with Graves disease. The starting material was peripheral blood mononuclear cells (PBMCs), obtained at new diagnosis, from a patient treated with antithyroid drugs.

CDR3 in amino acids: CATSDGRSNEQFF. CDR3 DNA: TGTGCCACCAGTGACGGGAGAAGCAATGAGCAGTTCTTC. The chain joins TRBV24-1 to TRBJ2-1; D possibly corresponds to TRBD2 (6 bases). CDR1 KGHDR and CDR2 SFDVKD come from the germline V gene. V gave up 4 bases and J gave up 6 bases, with 9 bases separating them. The CDR3 extends over 13 amino acids.